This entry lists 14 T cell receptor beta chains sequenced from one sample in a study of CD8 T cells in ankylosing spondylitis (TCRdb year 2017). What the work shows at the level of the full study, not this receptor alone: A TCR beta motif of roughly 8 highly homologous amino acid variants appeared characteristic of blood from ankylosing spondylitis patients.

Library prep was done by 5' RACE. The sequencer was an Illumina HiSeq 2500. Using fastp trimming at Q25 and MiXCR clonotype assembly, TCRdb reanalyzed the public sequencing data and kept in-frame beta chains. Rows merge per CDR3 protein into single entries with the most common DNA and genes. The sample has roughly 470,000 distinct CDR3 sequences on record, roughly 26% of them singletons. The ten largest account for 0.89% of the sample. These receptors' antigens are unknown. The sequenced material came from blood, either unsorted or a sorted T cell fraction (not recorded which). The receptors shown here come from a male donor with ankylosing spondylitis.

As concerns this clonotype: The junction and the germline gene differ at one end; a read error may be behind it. CDR3: CASRQGLAGSYYNEQFF. The CDR3 DNA reads TGCGCCAGCAGGCAAGGTCTAGCGGGATCGTACTACAATGAGCAGTTCTTC. The chain recombines TRBV4-1 with TRBJ2-1; TRBD2 agrees at 9 bases. The germline V gene has CDR1 MGHRA and CDR2 YSYEKL. The CDR3 totals 17 residues.

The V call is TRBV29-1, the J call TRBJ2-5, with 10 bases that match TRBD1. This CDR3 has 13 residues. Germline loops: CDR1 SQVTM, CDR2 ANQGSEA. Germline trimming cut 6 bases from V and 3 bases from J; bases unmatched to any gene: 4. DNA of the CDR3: TGCAGCGTCGGTGGACAGGGGGAAGAGACCCAGTACTTC. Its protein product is CSVGGQGEETQYF.

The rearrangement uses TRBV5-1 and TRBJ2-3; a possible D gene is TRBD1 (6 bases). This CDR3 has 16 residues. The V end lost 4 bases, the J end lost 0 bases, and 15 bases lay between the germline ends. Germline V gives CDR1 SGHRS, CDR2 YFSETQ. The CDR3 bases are TGCGCCAGCAGCCTCAGACAGGAGCCTAGCACAGATACGCAGTATTTT. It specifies CASSLRQEPSTDTQYF. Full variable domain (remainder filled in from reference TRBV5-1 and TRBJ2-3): KAGVTQTPRYLIKTRGQQVTLSCSPISGHRSVSWYQQTPGQGLQFLFEYFSETQRNKGNFPGRFSGRQFSNSRSEMNVSTLELGDSALYLCASSLRQEPSTDTQYFGPGTRLTVL.

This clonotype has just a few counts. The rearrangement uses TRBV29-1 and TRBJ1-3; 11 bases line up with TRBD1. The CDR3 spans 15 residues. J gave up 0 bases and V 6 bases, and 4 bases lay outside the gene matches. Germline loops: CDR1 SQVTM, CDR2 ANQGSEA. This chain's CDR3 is CSVQGTGGSGNTIYF. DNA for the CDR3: TGCAGCGTGCAGGGGACAGGGGGCTCTGGAAACACCATATATTTT.

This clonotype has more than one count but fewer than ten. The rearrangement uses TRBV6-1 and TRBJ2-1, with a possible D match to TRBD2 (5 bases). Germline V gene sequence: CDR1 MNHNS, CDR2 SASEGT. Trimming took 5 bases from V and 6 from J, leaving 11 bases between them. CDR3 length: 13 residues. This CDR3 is CASSRGEGNEQFF. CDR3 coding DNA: TGTGCCAGCAGTCGGGGAGAGGGCAATGAGCAGTTCTTC.

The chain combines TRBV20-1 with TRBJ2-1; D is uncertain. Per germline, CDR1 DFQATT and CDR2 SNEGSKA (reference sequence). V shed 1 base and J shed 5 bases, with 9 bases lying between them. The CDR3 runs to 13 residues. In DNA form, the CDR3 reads TGCAGTGCTAGAGGTCCCGTGAACAATGAGCAGTTCTTC. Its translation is CSARGPVNNEQFF.

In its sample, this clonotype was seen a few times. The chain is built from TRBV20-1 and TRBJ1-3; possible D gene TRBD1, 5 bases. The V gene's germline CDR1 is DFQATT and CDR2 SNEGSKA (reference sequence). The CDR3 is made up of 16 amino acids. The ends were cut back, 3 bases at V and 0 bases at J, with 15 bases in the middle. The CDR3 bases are TGCAGTGCTAGTTATCAGGGCCCGAGCTCTGGAAACACCATATATTTT. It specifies CSASYQGPSSGNTIYF.

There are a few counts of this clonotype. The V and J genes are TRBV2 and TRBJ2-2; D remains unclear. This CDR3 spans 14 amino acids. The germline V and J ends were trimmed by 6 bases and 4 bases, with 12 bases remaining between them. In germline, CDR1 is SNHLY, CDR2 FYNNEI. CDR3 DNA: TGTGCCAGCAGCCCATATGGGCCCACCGGGGAGCTGTTTTTT. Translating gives CASSPYGPTGELFF.

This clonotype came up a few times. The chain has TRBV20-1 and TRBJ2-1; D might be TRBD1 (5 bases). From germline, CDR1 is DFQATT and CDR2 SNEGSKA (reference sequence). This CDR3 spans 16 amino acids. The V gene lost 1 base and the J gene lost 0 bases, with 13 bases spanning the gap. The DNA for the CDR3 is TGCAGTGCTAGAGGGGGCCTCATGAGCTCCTACAATGAGCAGTTCTTC. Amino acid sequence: CSARGGLMSSYNEQFF.

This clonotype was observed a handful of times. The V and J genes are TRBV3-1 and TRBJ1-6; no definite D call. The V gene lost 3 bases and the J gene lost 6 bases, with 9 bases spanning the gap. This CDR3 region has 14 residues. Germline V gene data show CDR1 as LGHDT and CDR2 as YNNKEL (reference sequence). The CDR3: CASSQGRSNSPLHF. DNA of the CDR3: TGTGCCAGCAGCCAGGGGAGGAGTAATTCACCCCTCCACTTT.

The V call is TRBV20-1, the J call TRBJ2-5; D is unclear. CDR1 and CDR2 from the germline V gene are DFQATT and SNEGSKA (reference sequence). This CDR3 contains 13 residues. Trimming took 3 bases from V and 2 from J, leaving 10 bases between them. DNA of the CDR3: TGCAGTGCTAGCCAGACTCGGCAAGAGACCCAGTACTTC. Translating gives CSASQTRQETQYF.

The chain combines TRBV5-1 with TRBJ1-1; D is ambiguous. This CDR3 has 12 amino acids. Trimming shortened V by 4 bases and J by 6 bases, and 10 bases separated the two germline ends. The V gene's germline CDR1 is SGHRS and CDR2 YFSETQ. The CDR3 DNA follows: TGCGCCAGCAGCCTTTACGGGGCTGAAGCTTTCTTT. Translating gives CASSLYGAEAFF.

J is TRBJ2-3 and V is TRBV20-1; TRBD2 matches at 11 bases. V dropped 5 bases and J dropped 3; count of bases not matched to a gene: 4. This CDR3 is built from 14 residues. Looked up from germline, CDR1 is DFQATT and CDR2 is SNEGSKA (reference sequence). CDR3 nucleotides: TGCAGTGCTCAACTAGCGGGAGTGACAGATACGCAGTATTTT. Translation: CSAQLAGVTDTQYF.

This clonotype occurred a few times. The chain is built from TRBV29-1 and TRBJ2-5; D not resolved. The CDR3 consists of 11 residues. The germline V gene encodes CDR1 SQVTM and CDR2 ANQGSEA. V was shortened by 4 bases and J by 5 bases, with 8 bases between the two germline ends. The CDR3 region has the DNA TGCAGCGTTGCCGCAGCGGAGACCCAGTACTTC. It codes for CSVAAAETQYF.